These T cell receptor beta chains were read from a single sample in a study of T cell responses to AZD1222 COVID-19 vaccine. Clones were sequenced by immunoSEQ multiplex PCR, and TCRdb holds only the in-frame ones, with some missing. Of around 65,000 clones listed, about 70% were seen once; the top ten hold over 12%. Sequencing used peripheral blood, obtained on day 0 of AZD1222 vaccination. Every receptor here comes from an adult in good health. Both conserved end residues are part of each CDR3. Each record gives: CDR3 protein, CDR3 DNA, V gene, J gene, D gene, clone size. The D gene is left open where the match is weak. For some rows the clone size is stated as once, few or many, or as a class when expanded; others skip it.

CASSRATASTDTQYF	TGTGCCAGCAGCCGAGCCACTGCTAGCACAGATACGCAGTATTTT	TRBV3-1/TRBV3-2	TRBJ2-3	.	.
CASSPNRGEGEQYF	TGTGCCAGCAGCCCAAATCGGGGAGAGGGCGAGCAGTACTTC	TRBV27	TRBJ2-7	.	.
CASSSLTDSGGANEQFF	TGTGCCAGCAGCTCCCTCACCGATAGCGGGGGCGCCAATGAGCAGTTCTTC	TRBV7-9	TRBJ2-1	TRBD2	.
CASSTTGTGESNEQFF	TGTGCCAGCAGCACCACCGGGACCGGGGAGTCTAATGAGCAGTTCTTC	TRBV28	TRBJ2-1	.	.
CASSMTGANSPLHF	TGTGCCAGCAGCATGACAGGAGCTAATTCACCCCTCCACTTT	TRBV28	TRBJ1-6	.	once
CASSVAGQNTGELFF	TGTGCCAGCAGCGTAGCGGGACAAAACACCGGGGAGCTGTTTTTT	TRBV9	TRBJ2-2	.	.
CASSVGASSTDTQYF	TGTGCCAGCAGCGTTGGGGCATCTAGCACAGATACGCAGTATTTT	TRBV11-2	TRBJ2-3	.	once
CASSLAGGVDSPLHF	TGTGCCAGCAGCTTAGCCGGGGGCGTTGATTCACCCCTCCACTTT	TRBV7-2	TRBJ1-6	.	.
CASSRAMDGEKLFF	TGTGCCAGCAGCCGGGCCATGGATGGGGAAAAACTGTTTTTT	TRBV5-6	TRBJ1-4	.	.
CASSLDGVDGSYNEQFF	TGTGCCAGCAGCTTAGACGGGGTGGACGGCTCCTACAATGAGCAGTTCTTC	TRBV5-8	TRBJ2-1	.	.
CASRQDATNEKLFF	TGTGCCAGCCGGCAGGACGCAACTAATGAAAAACTGTTTTTT	TRBV27	TRBJ1-4	.	.
CASSLRGDYGYTF	TGTGCCAGCAGCCTAAGGGGAGACTATGGCTACACCTTC	TRBV27	TRBJ1-2	.	.
CASSYSIGGADYGYTF	TGTGCCAGCAGTTACTCGATAGGGGGCGCGGACTATGGCTACACCTTC	TRBV6-5	TRBJ1-2	TRBD1	.
CASSRPGTATDTQYF	TGTGCCAGCAGCCGTCCCGGGACAGCCACAGATACGCAGTATTTT	TRBV5-4	TRBJ2-3	TRBD1	once
CASSDAGHTGELFF	TGTGCCAGCAGCGACGCCGGACACACCGGGGAGCTGTTTTTT	TRBV7-9	TRBJ2-2	.	many
CSVVAPGEQYF	TGCAGCGTTGTTGCCCCAGGGGAGCAGTACTTC	TRBV29-1	TRBJ2-7	.	.
CASSPRTSGGSGELFF	TGCGCCAGCAGCCCCAGGACTAGCGGGGGCTCCGGGGAGCTGTTTTTT	TRBV5-1	TRBJ2-2	TRBD2	few
CASSLMREQYF	TGTGCCAGCAGCTTAATGAGGGAGCAGTACTTC	TRBV11-2	TRBJ2-7	.	.
CASSRAGGALHF	TGTGCCAGCAGTCGCGCAGGGGGGGCCCTCCACTTT	TRBV6-5	TRBJ1-6	TRBD1	.
CSVGQGLNQPQHF	TGCAGCGTTGGGCAGGGGCTCAATCAGCCCCAGCATTTT	TRBV29-1	TRBJ1-5	.	.
CASSQEGPSGGAGETQYF	TGTGCCAGCAGCCAAGAAGGGCCTAGCGGGGGGGCCGGAGAGACCCAGTACTTC	TRBV4-2	TRBJ2-5	TRBD2	.
CASSFRKMNTEAFF	TGTGCCAGCAGTTTCAGGAAAATGAACACTGAAGCTTTCTTT	TRBV27	TRBJ1-1	.	.
CASSKDTDSGTNEKLFF	TGTGCCAGCAGCAAAGATACGGATTCAGGTACTAATGAAAAACTGTTTTTT	TRBV21-1	TRBJ1-4	.	.
CASSVGTEAFF	TGTGCCAGCAGTGTCGGTACTGAAGCTTTCTTT	TRBV25-1	TRBJ1-1	.	.
CASSKGTSVETQYF	TGTGCCAGCAGCAAAGGGACTAGCGTCGAGACCCAGTACTTC	TRBV13	TRBJ2-5	TRBD2	.
CASSRRQGATGELFF	TGTGCCAGCAGCCGACGCCAGGGTGCAACCGGGGAGCTGTTTTTT	TRBV3-1/TRBV3-2	TRBJ2-2	.	.
CASIHRGGNYGYTF	TGTGCCAGTATCCATAGGGGAGGCAACTATGGCTACACCTTC	TRBV19	TRBJ1-2	.	few
CASSYWQGGYGYTF	TGTGCCAGCAGTTACTGGCAGGGTGGCTATGGCTACACCTTC	TRBV6-5	TRBJ1-2	.	.
CASTTAVESPLHF	TGTGCCAGCACGACCGCGGTAGAGTCACCCCTCCACTTT	TRBV7-9	TRBJ1-6	.	.
CATSDSRQGTYEQYF	TGTGCCACCAGTGATTCTAGACAGGGGACCTACGAGCAGTACTTC	TRBV24-1	TRBJ2-7	TRBD1	.
CASSLGGSVTEAFF	TGTGCCAGCAGTTTAGGTGGTAGCGTTACTGAAGCTTTCTTT	TRBV27	TRBJ1-1	.	few
CASSPPDSPNQPQHF	TGTGCCAGCAGCCCCCCGGACAGTCCCAATCAGCCCCAGCATTTT	TRBV9	TRBJ1-5	.	.
CASSLSFREAFF	TGTGCCAGCAGCTTGAGTTTTCGCGAAGCTTTCTTT	TRBV5-6	TRBJ1-1	.	.
CASSQVYQGRMNSPLHF	TGCGCCAGCAGCCAAGTCTACCAGGGCCGCATGAATTCACCCCTCCACTTT	TRBV4-1	TRBJ1-6	.	.